This T cell receptor (beta chain) was captured by sequencing in a study of T cell responses to AZD1222 COVID-19 vaccine. CDR1 and CDR2 (germline): SEHNR, FQNEAQ (reference sequence). Deletions cut 1 base from V and 6 bases from J, with 4 bases between. The CDR3 totals 12 residues. Assay: immunoSEQ multiplex PCR; the TCRdb copy retains only in-frame clones and omits some. The sample shows tens of thousands of clones, about 90% of them seen only once. The J gene is TRBJ1-5, the V gene TRBV7-9; D not resolved. The source is an adult in good health. The sequenced sample was peripheral blood, obtained on day 0 of AZD1222 vaccination. The CDR3 DNA follows: TGTGCCAGCAGCTTAGTGGGTCAGCCCCAGCATTTT. Its protein product is CASSLVGQPQHF.